The T cell receptor beta chain under discussion was sequenced for a study of T cell repertoires in cytomegalovirus infection. Using its own MiXCR run on the reads, TCRdb lists one record per CDR3 protein. The table lists more than 650,000 distinct CDR3 sequences, roughly 36% of them singletons, with around 3% in the top ten. The ends were cut back, 0 bases at V and 8 bases at J, with 13 bases in the middle. This CDR3 region has 14 residues. Germline V CDR1 and CDR2: LNHNV, YYDKDF (reference sequence). The chain recombines TRBV15 with TRBJ1-2; D not certain. Source material: PBMCs. The origin of this receptor is a human donor in good health (CMV status not recorded). Some clones in this sample may be carry-over from other donors' samples. The CDR3 is CATSREMGISGYTF. The DNA for the CDR3 is TGTGCCACCAGCAGAGAAATGGGGATAAGCGGCTACACCTTC.